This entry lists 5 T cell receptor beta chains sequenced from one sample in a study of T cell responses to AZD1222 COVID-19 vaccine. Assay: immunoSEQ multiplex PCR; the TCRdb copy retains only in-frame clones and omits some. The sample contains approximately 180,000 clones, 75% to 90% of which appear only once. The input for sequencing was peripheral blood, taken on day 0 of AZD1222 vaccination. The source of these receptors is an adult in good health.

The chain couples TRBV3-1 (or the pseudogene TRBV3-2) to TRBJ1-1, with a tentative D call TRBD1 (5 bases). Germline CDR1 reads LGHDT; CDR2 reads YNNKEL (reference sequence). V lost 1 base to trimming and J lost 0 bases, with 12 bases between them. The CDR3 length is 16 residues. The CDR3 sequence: CASSQGWGRMNTEAFF. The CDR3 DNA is TGTGCCAGCAGCCAAGGGTGGGGCAGGATGAACACTGAAGCTTTCTTT.

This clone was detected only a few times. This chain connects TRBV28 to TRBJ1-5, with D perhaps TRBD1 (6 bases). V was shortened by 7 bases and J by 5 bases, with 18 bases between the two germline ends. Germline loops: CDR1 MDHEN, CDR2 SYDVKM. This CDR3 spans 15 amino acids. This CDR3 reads CASKQGRGVYQPQHF. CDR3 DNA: TGTGCCAGCAAGCAGGGCAGGGGTGTCTATCAGCCCCAGCATTTT.

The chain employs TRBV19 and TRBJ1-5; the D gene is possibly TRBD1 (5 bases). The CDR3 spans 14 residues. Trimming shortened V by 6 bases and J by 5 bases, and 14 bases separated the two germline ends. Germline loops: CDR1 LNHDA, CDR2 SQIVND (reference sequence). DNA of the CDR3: TGTGCCAGTAGCACCCACAGGAGGGATCAGCCCCAGCATTTT. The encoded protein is CASSTHRRDQPQHF.

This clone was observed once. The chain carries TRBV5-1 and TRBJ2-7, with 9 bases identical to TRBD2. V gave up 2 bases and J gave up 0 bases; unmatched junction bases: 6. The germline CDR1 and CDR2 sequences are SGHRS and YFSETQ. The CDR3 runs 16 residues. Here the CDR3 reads CASSLFSGGISYEQYF. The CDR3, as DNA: TGCGCCAGCAGCTTATTCAGCGGGGGGATCTCCTACGAGCAGTACTTC.

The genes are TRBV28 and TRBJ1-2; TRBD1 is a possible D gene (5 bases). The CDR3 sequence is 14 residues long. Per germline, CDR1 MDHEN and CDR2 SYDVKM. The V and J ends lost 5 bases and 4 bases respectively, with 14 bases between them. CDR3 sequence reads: CASSTSGLAYGYTF. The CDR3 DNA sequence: TGTGCCAGCAGTACCTCAGGGCTCGCCTATGGCTACACCTTC.